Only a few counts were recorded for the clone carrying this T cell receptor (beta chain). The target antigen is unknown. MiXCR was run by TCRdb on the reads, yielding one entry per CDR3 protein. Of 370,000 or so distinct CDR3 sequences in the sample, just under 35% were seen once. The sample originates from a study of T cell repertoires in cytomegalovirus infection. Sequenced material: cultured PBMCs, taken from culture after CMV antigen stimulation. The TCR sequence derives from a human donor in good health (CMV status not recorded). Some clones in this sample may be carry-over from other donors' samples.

The DNA of the CDR3 is TGTGCCAGCAGCTTAGATGGGGGTAGCGGCACAGATACGCAGTATTTT. This encodes CASSLDGGSGTDTQYF. The chain links TRBV11-3 to TRBJ2-3, with D perhaps being TRBD1 or TRBD2 (5 bases each). Germline loops: CDR1 SGHNT, CDR2 YENEEA. CDR3 length: 16 amino acids. Trimming removed 0 bases at V and 1 base at J, with 11 bases between.